Listed here is a single TCR beta chain. This sample stems from a study of shared clonotypes between healthy human individuals. The method was immunoSEQ multiplex PCR; TCRdb's version includes in-frame clones alone and lacks a portion of them. The table has about 2.1 million clones, 90% to 95% seen once. Positive CCR7 selection of CD45RO-negative cells yielded the naive CD8 cells, and terminally differentiated effector memory CD45RA+ cells were excluded. The sequence derives from a man between 18 and 35 years old in good health. Some clones in this sample may be carry-over from other donors' samples. Sequencing input: naive CD8+ T cells from PBMCs.

The CDR3 DNA reads TGTGCCAGCAGTCCCGGGAGTGAGCAGTTCTTC. Translated: CASSPGSEQFF. The chain employs TRBV6-5 and TRBJ2-1; D possibly corresponds to TRBD2 (6 bases). The CDR3 is 11 residues long. The V gene's germline CDR1 is MNHEY and CDR2 SVGAGI. The V end was cut by 5 bases, the J end by 9 bases, with 8 bases between.